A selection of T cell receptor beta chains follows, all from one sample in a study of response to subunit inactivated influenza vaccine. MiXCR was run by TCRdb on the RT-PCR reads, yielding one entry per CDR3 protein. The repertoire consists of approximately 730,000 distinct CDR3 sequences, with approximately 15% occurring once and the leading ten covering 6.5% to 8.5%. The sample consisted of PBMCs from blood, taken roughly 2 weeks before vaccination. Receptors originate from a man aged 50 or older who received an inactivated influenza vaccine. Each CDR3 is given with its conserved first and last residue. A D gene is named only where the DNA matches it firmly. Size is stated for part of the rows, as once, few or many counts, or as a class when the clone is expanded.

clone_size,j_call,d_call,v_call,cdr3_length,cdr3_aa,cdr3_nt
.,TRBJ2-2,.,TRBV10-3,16,CAISESRGHPTGELFF,TGTGCCATCAGTGAGTCGCGGGGACATCCGACCGGGGAGCTGTTTTTT
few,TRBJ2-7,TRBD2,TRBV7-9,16,CASRREGGSSSYEQYF,TGTGCCAGCAGGCGGGAGGGGGGTTCTAGCTCCTACGAGCAGTACTTC
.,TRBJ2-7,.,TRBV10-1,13,CASSGRTSYEQYF,TGCGCCAGCTCTGGCAGGACCTCCTACGAGCAGTACTTC
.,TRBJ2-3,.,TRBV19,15,CASSKGRDGTDTQYF,TGTGCCAGTAGTAAGGGGCGTGATGGCACAGATACGCAGTATTTT
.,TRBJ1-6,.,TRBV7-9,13,CASNTGLISPLHF,TGTGCCAGCAACACGGGCCTTATTTCACCCCTCCACTTT
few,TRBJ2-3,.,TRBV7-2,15,CASSLIGGGPDTQYF,TGTGCCAGCAGCTTAATCGGAGGGGGCCCAGATACGCAGTATTTT
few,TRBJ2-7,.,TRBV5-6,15,CASSAGGTPPHEQYF,TGTGCCAGCAGCGCGGGTGGGACTCCACCACACGAGCAGTACTTC
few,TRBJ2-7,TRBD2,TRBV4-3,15,CASSQIAGGPYEQYF,TGCGCCAGCAGCCAAATAGCGGGAGGACCCTACGAGCAGTACTTC
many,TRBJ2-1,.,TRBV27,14,CASSKRASYNEQFF,TGTGCCAGTTCTAAGCGGGCCTCCTACAATGAGCAGTTCTTC
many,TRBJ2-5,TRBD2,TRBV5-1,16,CASSPTSNRRGETQYF,TGCGCCAGCAGCCCGACTAGCAACCGCCGGGGAGAGACCCAGTACTTC
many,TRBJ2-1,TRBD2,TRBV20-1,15,CSARPSGRGYNEQFF,TGCAGTGCTAGACCGAGCGGGAGAGGCTACAATGAGCAGTTCTTC
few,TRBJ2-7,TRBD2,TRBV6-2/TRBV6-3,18,CASHSGTSGERRLHEQYF,TGTGCCAGTCATTCCGGGACTAGCGGGGAACGGAGACTACACGAGCAGTACTTC
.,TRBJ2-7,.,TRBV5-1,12,CASGGDIYEQYF,TGCGCCAGCGGAGGAGACATCTACGAGCAGTACTTC
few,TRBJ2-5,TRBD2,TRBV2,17,CASSESGLAGGKETQYF,TGTGCCAGCAGTGAATCGGGACTAGCGGGGGGAAAAGAGACCCAGTACTTC
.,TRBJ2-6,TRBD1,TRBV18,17,CASSPPGTGTGANVLTF,TGTGCCAGCTCACCTCCGGGGACAGGGACTGGGGCCAACGTCCTGACTTTC
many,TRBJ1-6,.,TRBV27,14,CASSLGYANSPLHF,TGTGCCAGCAGTTTAGGGTACGCGAATTCACCCCTCCACTTT
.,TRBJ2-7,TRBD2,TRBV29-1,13,CSATGTSLGEQYF,TGCAGCGCTACCGGGACTAGCTTGGGCGAGCAGTACTTC
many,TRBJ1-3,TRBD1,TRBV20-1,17,CSASHFGTASSGNTIYF,TGCAGTGCTAGCCATTTCGGGACAGCCTCTTCTGGAAACACCATATATTTT
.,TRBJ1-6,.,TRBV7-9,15,CASSLDGSGNSPLHF,TGTGCCAGCAGCTTAGACGGGAGCGGCAATTCACCCCTCCACTTT
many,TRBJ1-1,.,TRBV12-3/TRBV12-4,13,CASTPVANTEAFF,TGTGCCAGCACCCCTGTCGCGAACACTGAAGCTTTCTTT
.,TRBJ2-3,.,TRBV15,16,CATSRDPPTTADTQYF,TGTGCCACCAGCAGAGATCCCCCAACTACGGCAGATACGCAGTATTTT
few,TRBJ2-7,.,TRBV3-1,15,CASSPTGTRIYEQYF,TGTGCCAGCAGCCCTACCGGGACAAGGATTTACGAGCAGTACTTC
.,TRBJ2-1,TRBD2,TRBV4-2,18,CASSLTGLAGGGNNEQFF,TGTGCCAGCAGCCTAACGGGACTAGCGGGAGGGGGTAACAATGAGCAGTTCTTC
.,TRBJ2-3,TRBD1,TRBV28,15,CASSLLGGSGDTQYF,TGTGCCAGCAGTTTATTAGGGGGCTCGGGAGATACGCAGTATTTT
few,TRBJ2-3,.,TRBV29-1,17,CSVGSSDGETTTDTQYF,TGCAGCGTTGGAAGTTCAGACGGGGAGACCACCACAGATACGCAGTATTTT
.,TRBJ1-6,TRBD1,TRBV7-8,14,CASSPHRGTSPLHF,TGTGCCAGCAGCCCCCACAGGGGGACTTCACCCCTCCACTTT
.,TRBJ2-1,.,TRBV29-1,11,CSVARIGEQFF,TGCAGCGTGGCCCGTATAGGTGAGCAGTTCTTC
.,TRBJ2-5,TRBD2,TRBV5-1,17,CASSLAPSGGSQETQYF,TGCGCCAGCAGCTTGGCCCCCAGCGGGGGTTCTCAAGAGACCCAGTACTTC
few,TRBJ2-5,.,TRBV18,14,CASSPTEIQETQYF,TGTGCCAGCTCACCAACAGAGATCCAAGAGACCCAGTACTTC
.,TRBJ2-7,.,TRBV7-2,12,CASSLSGWEQYF,TGTGCCAGCAGCTTGAGCGGCTGGGAGCAGTACTTC
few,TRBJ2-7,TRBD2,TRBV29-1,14,CSVWTSGIPSEQYF,TGCAGCGTTTGGACTAGCGGGATCCCGTCCGAGCAGTACTTC
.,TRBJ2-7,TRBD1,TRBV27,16,CASSPTWTGHSYEQYF,TGTGCCAGCAGTCCAACCTGGACAGGCCACTCCTACGAGCAGTACTTC
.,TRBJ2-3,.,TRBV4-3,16,CASSQEGGASTDTQYF,TGCGCCAGCAGCCAAGAGGGGGGGGCCAGCACAGATACGCAGTATTTT